The TCR beta chain under discussion was sequenced for a study of blood T cell repertoires in COVID-19. TCRdb's copy holds only in-frame clones and misses some; the assay was immunoSEQ multiplex PCR. The sample has hundreds of thousands of clones, 70% to 90% seen once. The sequenced material came from peripheral blood. The TCR sequence derives from a middle-aged woman who had recovered from COVID-19.

The CDR3 loop reads CASSYLDRSYEQYF. The DNA for the CDR3 is TGTGCCAGCAGTTACCTGGACAGGTCCTACGAGCAGTACTTC. The rearrangement links TRBV6-6 to TRBJ2-7; 7 positions match TRBD1. CDR1 is MNHNY and CDR2 is SVGAGI in the germline V gene (reference sequence). V trimming: 2 bases; J trimming: 1 base; junction bases outside the gene matches: 2. The CDR3 sequence is 14 residues long.